This record covers a single T cell receptor beta chain. This specimen includes other DNA sequences encoding the same CDR3. The junction had 3 bases not matched to a gene; V was cut back by 2 bases and J by 0 bases. The CDR3 extends over 18 amino acids. Germline V gene lookup returns CDR1 MNHEY and CDR2 SMNVEV (reference sequence). Here immunoSEQ multiplex PCR was the method, and the copy in TCRdb shows in-frame clones only, minus some. The sample includes about 13,000 clones, 85% of them seen just once. This entry belongs to a study of tumour-infiltrating T cells in Burkitt lymphoma. Study details: Overall and progression-free survival were predicted by productive clonality.

V and J are TRBV27 and TRBJ2-1; 14 bases agree with TRBD2. Specimen: tumor tissue. The sequence was collected from a human donor with diffuse large B-cell lymphoma. CDR3 nucleotide sequence: TGTGCCAGCAGTTTAGGACTAGCGGGAGGTTTCTCCTACAATGAGCAGTTCTTC. It translates to CASSLGLAGGFSYNEQFF.